The 3 T cell receptor beta chains given below trace back to one sample, sequenced in a study of T cells of healthy individuals. TCRdb reanalysed the 5' RACE reads using MiXCR and keeps one entry per CDR3 protein. Of about 53,000 distinct CDR3 sequences listed, roughly 15% are singletons. The receptors shown here come from a human donor in good health.

This clonotype appeared many times. The chain links TRBV20-1 to TRBJ2-1; 9 nucleotides line up with TRBD2. CDR3 length: 14 residues. Germline loops: CDR1 DFQATT, CDR2 SNEGSKA (reference sequence). The V gene end was trimmed by 7 bases and the J gene end by 6 bases; junction bases not matched to a gene: 10. In DNA, the CDR3 is TGCAGTGTCTTTGGCGGGGGGGGAGTCAATGAGCAGTTCTTC. Protein product: CSVFGGGGVNEQFF.

A single count supports this clonotype. The V and J genes are TRBV28 and TRBJ1-3, with no clear D. Germline-derived CDR1 and CDR2 are MDHEN and SYDVKM. This CDR3 spans 15 amino acids. The V end was cut by 3 bases, the J end by 0 bases, with 9 bases between. The CDR3 spells CASSFLVPSGNTIYF. The CDR3 nucleotides are TGTGCCAGCAGTTTTTTAGTCCCCTCTGGAAACACCATATATTTT.

This clonotype has ten or more counts. The chain links TRBV27 to TRBJ2-1; 11 nucleotides match TRBD2. The length of the CDR3 is 15 residues. The J segment lost 9 bases and the V segment lost 3 bases, leaving 7 bases of the junction unmatched. The germline gives CDR1 MNHEY, CDR2 SMNVEV (reference sequence). CDR3 in amino acids: CASSLVAGGPGEQFF. CDR3 bases: TGTGCCAGCAGTTTGGTAGCGGGGGGGCCAGGTGAGCAGTTCTTC.